These T cell receptor beta chains were read from a single sample in a study of PD-1 blockade in classical Hodgkin lymphoma. Using immunoSEQ multiplex PCR, the repertoire was profiled, and TCRdb retains in-frame clones only, with some absent. The data show about 40,000 clones, less than 80% seen once. The source was peripheral blood mononuclear cells (PBMCs), collected at baseline. Receptors originate from a human donor with classical Hodgkin lymphoma. CDR3s include the opening cysteine and the closing phenylalanine or tryptophan. D genes are given only for firm matches. A clone size is listed for some rows: how often the clone was seen (once, few, many), or a class if it is expanded.

D gene	clone size	V gene	J gene	CDR3 DNA	CDR3 protein
NA	medium-sized	TRBV27	TRBJ2-7	TGTGCCAGCAGTTCGTTAATGGATGGGGTCGAGCAGTACTTC	CASSSLMDGVEQYF
NA	NA	TRBV5-1	TRBJ1-2	TGCGCCAGCAGCTTCATGTCAGGGTCCGCTGGCTACACCTTC	CASSFMSGSAGYTF
TRBD1	NA	TRBV10-1	TRBJ2-3	TGCGCCAGCAGTTCGACAGGGGTGGACGATACGCAGTATTTT	CASSSTGVDDTQYF
NA	few	TRBV7-2	TRBJ2-4	TGTGCCAGCAGCTTAGGGTTAGCGGTCATTCAGTACTTC	CASSLGLAVIQYF
NA	NA	TRBV7-4	TRBJ2-2	TGTGCCAGCAGCTTACACGTCCCACCGAACACCGGGGAGCTGTTTTTT	CASSLHVPPNTGELFF
TRBD1	NA	TRBV6-1	TRBJ1-5	TGTGCCAGCAGTGGACGAGAAGGACAGGGGGCAAAGCAGCCCCAGCATTTT	CASSGREGQGAKQPQHF
TRBD1	NA	TRBV19	TRBJ1-1	TGTGCCAGTAGTATAGGGCCGGGACAGGGTAGAGCTGAAGCTTTCTTT	CASSIGPGQGRAEAFF
NA	NA	TRBV7-3	TRBJ2-7	TGTGCCAGCAGCCTCAGTTCTGAGCAGTACTTC	CASSLSSEQYF
TRBD2	NA	TRBV28	TRBJ2-7	TGTGCCAGCGGGACTAGCCTTCCGGTGGAGCAGTACTTC	CASGTSLPVEQYF
TRBD1	once	TRBV6-1	TRBJ2-2	TGTGCCAGCAGCAGGGACAGATTGAACACCGGGGAGCTGTTTTTT	CASSRDRLNTGELFF
TRBD2	few	TRBV4-2	TRBJ2-1	TGTGCCAGCGTCCGGGGACTAGCGGGAGTCAATGAGCAGTTCTTC	CASVRGLAGVNEQFF
TRBD1	NA	TRBV27	TRBJ1-2	TGTGCCAGCAGTTTAGCTTCAGGGGGGGCAGATACTAACTATGGCTACACCTTC	CASSLASGGADTNYGYTF
TRBD2	once	TRBV7-9	TRBJ2-3	TGTGCCAGCAGCTTTAGCGGGAGCACAGATACGCAGTATTTT	CASSFSGSTDTQYF
TRBD1	many	TRBV7-2	TRBJ1-1	TGTGCCAGCAGCACGAGACAGGGATACACTGAAGCTTTCTTT	CASSTRQGYTEAFF
NA	NA	TRBV4-1	TRBJ2-6	TGCGCCAGCAGCCAAGTCGGTCCTGGGGCCAACGTCCTGACTTTC	CASSQVGPGANVLTF
TRBD1	NA	TRBV7-6	TRBJ1-6	TGTGCCAGCGGCCGCCTAGGACAGGGTGATTCACCCCTCCACTTT	CASGRLGQGDSPLHF
NA	NA	TRBV2	TRBJ2-3	TGTGCCAGCAGTGGTCAGGCAGGAGGGACAGATACGCAGTATTTT	CASSGQAGGTDTQYF
NA	NA	TRBV27	TRBJ1-1	TGTGCCAGCAGGAAACAGGCGAACACTGAAGCTTTCTTT	CASRKQANTEAFF
TRBD2	NA	TRBV6-5	TRBJ2-7	TGTGCCAGCAGTTTCGTCCAGGGACTATCCTACGAGCAGTACTTC	CASSFVQGLSYEQYF
TRBD2	NA	TRBV19	TRBJ2-1	TGTGCCAGCAACCGGGGGAGGGCCTCCTACAATGAGCAGTTCTTC	CASNRGRASYNEQFF
NA	NA	TRBV7-9	TRBJ2-2	TGTGCCAGCAGCTTAGGGCGGAACACCGGGGAGCTGTTTTTT	CASSLGRNTGELFF
TRBD1	NA	TRBV28	TRBJ1-2	TGTGCCAGCAGTCCCGCGGACAGGCGGAACTATGGCTACACCTTC	CASSPADRRNYGYTF
NA	NA	TRBV28	TRBJ2-2	TGTGCCAGCAGTTTATTTACCGGGGAGCTGTTTTTT	CASSLFTGELFF
NA	NA	TRBV6-1	TRBJ1-5	TGTGCCAGCGGTACTGGATATCAAGCTCAGCCCCAGCATTTT	CASGTGYQAQPQHF
NA	NA	TRBV5-6	TRBJ2-1	TGTGCCAGCAGCTTGCTCACGAGCTCCTACAATGAGCAGTTCTTC	CASSLLTSSYNEQFF
NA	NA	TRBV5-1	TRBJ1-2	TGCGCCAGCAGCTTCGGAAACTCGAATACTTATGGCTACACCTTC	CASSFGNSNTYGYTF
NA	once	TRBV2	TRBJ1-5	TGTGCCAGCAGTCTGGGGGTTAGGCAGCCCCAGCATTTT	CASSLGVRQPQHF
NA	NA	TRBV6-1	TRBJ2-7	TGTGCCAGCGGGAGTGGGGGGAGAGGTTACGAGCAGTACTTC	CASGSGGRGYEQYF
NA	NA	TRBV7-9	TRBJ1-2	TGTGCCAGCAGCTTTTCTTCACAGGTCCACGGCACCTTC	CASSFSSQVHGTF
NA	few	TRBV5-3	TRBJ2-1	TGTGCCAGAAGCTTGGACCCCTCGGATAATGAGCAGTTCTTC	CARSLDPSDNEQFF
TRBD1	NA	TRBV18	TRBJ2-2	TGTGCCAGCTCACCGACGGACAGGGTGTGGACCGGGGAGCTGTTTTTT	CASSPTDRVWTGELFF
TRBD1	NA	TRBV2	TRBJ2-7	TGTGCCAGCAGTTCGACAGGGACAAGGCGCTTC	CASSSTGTRRF
TRBD1	NA	TRBV5-1	TRBJ1-1	TGCGCCAGCAGCCCAAGACAGGGGGTGAACACTGAAGCTTTCTTT	CASSPRQGVNTEAFF
NA	few	TRBV6-5	TRBJ2-6	TGTGCCAGCAGTTACAGCAGGTCCGGGGCCAACGTCCTGACTTTC	CASSYSRSGANVLTF
TRBD2	NA	TRBV5-4	TRBJ2-5	TGTGCCAGCAGCTCTGGAGGACTAGCGGGACCTTACCAAGAGACCCAGTACTTC	CASSSGGLAGPYQETQYF
NA	few	TRBV7-9	TRBJ1-1	TGTGCCAGCAGTCTCTTAACTGAAGCTTTCTTT	CASSLLTEAFF
TRBD1	NA	TRBV2	TRBJ2-7	TGTGCCAGCAATGATCCGGGACAGTACTCCTACGAGCAGTACTTC	CASNDPGQYSYEQYF
NA	medium-sized	TRBV10-1	TRBJ2-1	TGCGCCAGCAGTGAGGACGAGGATGAGCAGTTCTTC	CASSEDEDEQFF
TRBD2	NA	TRBV7-6	TRBJ2-5	TGTGCCAGCAGCTTAGCCGGGACTAGCGGGGGCCAAGAGACCCAGTACTTC	CASSLAGTSGGQETQYF
NA	few	TRBV25-1	TRBJ1-3	TGTGCCAGCAGTGAATTTTCAGGGGCAGAAGGAAACACCATATATTTT	CASSEFSGAEGNTIYF
TRBD2	few	TRBV7-2	TRBJ2-5	TGTGCCAGCATACTAGCGGGGCCCGGGGCCCAGTACTTC	CASILAGPGAQYF
NA	NA	TRBV13	TRBJ1-2	TGTGCCAGCAGCTTAGAAACAGGGCCGGGCTACACCTTC	CASSLETGPGYTF
NA	NA	TRBV5-1	TRBJ2-2	TGCGCCAGCAGCTTGCCCAGTAACACCGGGGAGCTGTTTTTT	CASSLPSNTGELFF
TRBD1	NA	TRBV5-1	TRBJ2-5	TGCGCCAGCAGCTCGGGACAGGCCTACCAAGAGACCCAGTACTTC	CASSSGQAYQETQYF
NA	large	TRBV5-1	TRBJ2-5	TGCGCCAGCAGCTTGGGGGAGCTCTGGGGGGAGACCCAGTACTTC	CASSLGELWGETQYF
NA	NA	TRBV2	TRBJ2-5	TGTGCCAGCACCCGAGGGAAGGGTATACCAGGGGAGACCCAGTACTTC	CASTRGKGIPGETQYF
TRBD2	NA	TRBV7-6	TRBJ2-1	TGTGCCAGCAGCTTAATCCTCTTTATGTCGGCGGGAGGGTACAATGAGCAGTTCTTC	CASSLILFMSAGGYNEQFF
TRBD1	once	TRBV6-6	TRBJ2-3	TGTGCCAGCAGTTACTCGACAGGGTATAGTACAGATACGCAGTATTTT	CASSYSTGYSTDTQYF
NA	NA	TRBV30	TRBJ2-1	TGTGCCTGGGGCGATGGCTCCGGGCTAAGCTCCTACAATGAGCAGTTCTTC	CAWGDGSGLSSYNEQFF
TRBD2	NA	TRBV27	TRBJ2-3	TGTGCCAGCAGTTTACAACTAGCGGATACGCAGTATTTT	CASSLQLADTQYF
NA	NA	TRBV28	TRBJ2-7	TGTGCCAGCAGTGGGCAGGGTAACGAGCAGTACTTC	CASSGQGNEQYF
TRBD1	NA	TRBV28	TRBJ1-5	TGTGCCAGCAGTCGATACAGGGGGCTCAGCAATCAGCCCCAGCATTTT	CASSRYRGLSNQPQHF